These T cell receptor beta chains were read from a single sample in a study of T cells after yellow fever vaccination. MiXCR, applied by TCRdb to the 5' RACE reads, yields one record per CDR3 protein. The sample has 230,000 or so distinct CDR3 sequences, 6.5% to 7.5% seen once. The specimen was CD4+ T cells sorted from PBMCs, collected on the day of the yellow fever booster vaccination. These receptors all stem from a man aged 25 to 45 who received the YFV17D yellow fever vaccine. CDR3s include the opening cysteine and the closing phenylalanine or tryptophan. The D gene is left open where the match is weak. Some rows mark clone size as missing; the rest say once, few, many or name a class of expanded clone.

V	length	size	D	J	CDR3	DNA
TRBV3-1	16	NA	NA	TRBJ2-2	CASSPYSGLNTGELFF	TGTGCCAGCAGCCCGTATAGCGGACTGAACACCGGGGAGCTGTTTTTT
TRBV20-1	14	many	NA	TRBJ2-2	CSARESHSPGELFF	TGCAGTGCTAGAGAATCCCACAGCCCCGGGGAGCTGTTTTTT
TRBV19	12	few	NA	TRBJ1-3	CGSTRPGHTIYF	TGTGGGAGTACGCGTCCGGGACACACCATATATTTT
TRBV7-2	17	NA	TRBD1	TRBJ2-7	CASSGQGGRRSSYEQYF	TGTGCCAGCAGCGGACAGGGGGGGCGAAGAAGCTCCTACGAGCAGTACTTC
TRBV6-1	16	few	NA	TRBJ2-1	CASNPTRQGWANEQFF	TGTGCCAGCAACCCAACACGGCAGGGATGGGCCAATGAGCAGTTCTTC
TRBV24-1	13	NA	NA	TRBJ2-1	CATSEGSDDEQFF	TGTGCCACCAGTGAAGGCAGCGATGATGAGCAGTTCTTC
TRBV5-6	14	NA	NA	TRBJ2-5	CASSFSTPQETQYF	TGTGCCAGCAGCTTTAGTACCCCCCAAGAGACCCAGTACTTC
TRBV18	13	NA	NA	TRBJ2-7	CASSAKGPDEQYF	TGTGCCAGCTCAGCCAAAGGACCCGACGAGCAGTACTTC
TRBV7-2	14	few	NA	TRBJ2-1	CASRKGTNYNEQFF	TGTGCCAGCAGGAAAGGGACAAATTACAATGAGCAGTTCTTC
TRBV28	13	few	NA	TRBJ2-7	CASSMLQGYEQYF	TGTGCCAGCAGTATGCTACAGGGTTACGAGCAGTACTTC
TRBV12-3/TRBV12-4	13	many	NA	TRBJ2-5	CASSSGDQETQYF	TGTGCCAGCAGTTCGGGGGACCAAGAGACCCAGTACTTC
TRBV5-1	13	NA	NA	TRBJ2-5	CASSLDSQETQYF	TGCGCCAGCAGCTTGGACAGCCAAGAGACCCAGTACTTC
TRBV9	16	many	NA	TRBJ2-1	CASSLNGRGLYNEQFF	TGTGCCAGCAGCCTAAACGGGAGAGGGCTCTACAATGAGCAGTTCTTC
TRBV7-2	15	many	NA	TRBJ2-7	CASGSKGASSYEQYF	TGTGCCAGCGGCTCGAAAGGGGCTTCCTCCTACGAGCAGTACTTC
TRBV11-2	18	many	TRBD2	TRBJ2-5	CASSPGTSGRLGEETQYF	TGTGCCAGCAGCCCCGGGACTAGCGGGAGACTAGGGGAAGAGACCCAGTACTTC
TRBV20-1	18	many	TRBD1	TRBJ2-3	CSAGPPPLDRANTDTQYF	TGCAGTGCTGGACCGCCCCCACTCGACAGGGCGAACACAGATACGCAGTATTTT
TRBV6-1	13	NA	NA	TRBJ1-1	CASSDFLSYEAFF	TGTGCCAGCAGTGACTTCCTTTCGTATGAAGCTTTCTTT
TRBV6-1	16	many	TRBD2	TRBJ2-7	CASSASGNQRGYEQYF	TGTGCCAGCAGCGCTAGCGGGAACCAAAGGGGGTACGAGCAGTACTTC
TRBV5-1	12	NA	NA	TRBJ2-1	CASSPIGNEQFF	TGCGCCAGCAGCCCCATTGGGAATGAGCAGTTCTTC
TRBV20-1	15	many	NA	TRBJ2-5	CSARDGSGGGETQYF	TGCAGTGCTAGAGATGGGTCCGGTGGTGGGGAGACCCAGTACTTC
TRBV7-2	16	many	TRBD1	TRBJ1-1	CASSYLGEGRGRSAFF	TGTGCCAGCAGCTACCTAGGGGAGGGGAGGGGGCGTTCGGCTTTCTTT
TRBV25-1	14	many	NA	TRBJ1-3	CASRDAVSGNTIYF	TGTGCCAGCAGGGACGCGGTCTCTGGAAACACCATATATTTT
TRBV6-5	16	NA	TRBD1	TRBJ1-2	CASSSSPGQGTDGYTF	TGTGCCAGCAGTTCTTCACCGGGACAGGGTACGGACGGCTACACCTTC
TRBV6-5	17	many	NA	TRBJ2-1	CASSLEGTPSSYNEQFF	TGTGCCAGCAGCTTGGAGGGGACTCCGAGCTCCTACAATGAGCAGTTCTTC
TRBV6-1	15	NA	NA	TRBJ2-2	CASGPPTGDTGELFF	TGTGCCTCGGGTCCTCCCACGGGAGACACCGGGGAGCTGTTTTTT